These T cell receptor beta chains were read from a single sample in a study of T cell responses to AZD1222 COVID-19 vaccine. Sequenced by immunoSEQ multiplex PCR; TCRdb stores in-frame clones only, minus some. The table includes under 200,000 clones, approximately 91% detected once. This specimen was peripheral blood, taken on day 0 of AZD1222 vaccination. Receptor source: an adult in good health. The CDR3 runs from the conserved cysteine through the conserved F or W. D genes are given only for firm matches. Clone size appears in some rows only: once, few, many, or a class for an expanded clone.

TRBV7-3,-,-,TRBJ2-1,CASSSYISNEQFF,TGTGCCAGCAGCTCATACATCTCGAATGAGCAGTTCTTC
TRBV29-1,-,-,TRBJ1-2,CSEDYGYTF,TGCAGCGAGGACTATGGCTACACCTTC
TRBV7-2,TRBD1,-,TRBJ2-6,CASSPQTGNPSGANVLTF,TGTGCCAGCAGCCCCCAGACAGGGAACCCCTCTGGGGCCAACGTCCTGACTTTC
TRBV14,-,-,TRBJ1-3,CASSQARYSGNTIYF,TGTGCCAGCAGCCAAGCCAGGTACTCTGGAAACACCATATATTTT
TRBV29-1,-,-,TRBJ1-6,CSVEDGGRNSPLHF,TGCAGCGTTGAAGATGGGGGCCGTAATTCACCCCTCCACTTT
TRBV5-5,TRBD2,-,TRBJ2-1,CASSLSGGSLYNEQFF,TGTGCCAGCAGCTTGTCGGGGGGATCCTTATACAATGAGCAGTTCTTC
TRBV19,-,-,TRBJ1-3,CASRRVRNTIYF,TGTGCCAGTAGAAGGGTTCGAAACACCATATATTTT
TRBV11-2,-,-,TRBJ2-6,CASSSFGGSSGANVLTF,TGTGCCAGCAGCTCCTTTGGGGGGAGCTCTGGGGCCAACGTCCTGACTTTC
TRBV6-2/TRBV6-3,-,-,TRBJ2-1,CASSWGVPSYNEQFF,TGTGCCAGCAGTTGGGGGGTGCCCTCCTACAATGAGCAGTTCTTC
TRBV5-6,-,-,TRBJ1-2,CASSLELQGGGYTF,TGTGCCAGCAGCTTGGAGCTTCAGGGAGGTGGCTACACCTTC
TRBV11-2,-,-,TRBJ1-4,CASSLGGRRGEKLFF,TGTGCCAGCAGCTTAGGAGGGAGACGGGGTGAAAAACTGTTTTTT
TRBV5-1,-,once,TRBJ2-7,CASSFSGQYEQYF,TGCGCCAGCAGCTTTAGCGGACAGTACGAGCAGTACTTC
TRBV19,-,few,TRBJ1-1,CASRPRELNTEAFF,TGTGCCAGTAGACCACGGGAGTTGAACACTGAAGCTTTCTTT
TRBV7-9,-,-,TRBJ1-2,CASSLPTVRNVYGYTF,TGTGCCAGCAGCTTACCCACCGTAAGGAACGTCTATGGCTACACCTTC
TRBV10-3,-,-,TRBJ1-1,CAISAMGSTEAFF,TGTGCCATCAGTGCAATGGGTTCTACTGAAGCTTTCTTT